This TCR beta chain was profiled in a study of shared clonotypes between healthy human individuals. Study summary: CD4 naive and memory got three plates each, CD8 naive two, CD8 memory one.

Findings and caveats of the study: Represented diversity (both genetic and exposure-history) was limited by the small number of donors. Across subsets, estimated richness was generally greater for naive than for memory populations. Sampling covered blood only; tissue repertoires likely differ.

Germline V lookup: CDR1 SGHAT, CDR2 FQNNGV. The CDR3 runs 16 residues. V lost 0 bases to trimming and J lost 8 bases; unmatched junction nucleotides: 7. Selected positively for CCR7 and CD45RO-negative, naive CD8 cells excluded terminally differentiated effector memory CD45RA+ cells. As for this clone: Its antigen is unidentified.

The method was immunoSEQ multiplex PCR; TCRdb's version includes in-frame clones alone and lacks a portion of them. Among 2 million to 2.5 million clones listed, about 95% were seen once. This sequence was found in a young man in good health. Sequencing was done on a sample of naive CD8+ T cells sorted from blood. The genes are TRBV11-2 and TRBJ1-6; 7 bases map to TRBD1. CDR3 amino acids: CASSLDTTGWDSPLHF. CDR3 sequence (DNA): TGTGCCAGCAGCTTAGATACGACAGGGTGGGATTCACCCCTCCACTTT.